This TCR beta chain was captured by sequencing in a study of PD-1 blockade in classical Hodgkin lymphoma. Findings and limits, study-wide: Compared with healthy donors, newly diagnosed patients reportedly showed lower baseline TCR diversity. Repertoire differences have undefined causes, possibly disease activity or prior therapy.

The time point is: newly diagnosed, previously untreated cHL patient sample. PBMCs, once thawed, yielded CD8+ T cells isolated by magnetic negative selection. Untreated, newly diagnosed classical Hodgkin lymphoma PBMCs served for comparison. TCRdb keeps only in-frame clones here, not all; method: immunoSEQ multiplex PCR. Among about 14,000 clones listed, 91% were seen once. V lost 4 bases to trimming and J lost 7 bases, with 9 bases between them. The CDR3 length is 12 residues. Per the germline V gene, CDR1 is SGHNT and CDR2 is YYREEE (reference sequence). Remarks on this clone: Its antigen is not known.

The J gene is TRBJ2-1, the V gene TRBV5-4; TRBD2 might be the D (6 bases). The sequencing input was CD8+ T cells from blood. The receptor was isolated from a human donor with classical Hodgkin lymphoma. The CDR3: CASSRGKNEQFF. The CDR3 coding sequence is TGTGCCAGCAGCCGGGGGAAGAATGAGCAGTTCTTC.